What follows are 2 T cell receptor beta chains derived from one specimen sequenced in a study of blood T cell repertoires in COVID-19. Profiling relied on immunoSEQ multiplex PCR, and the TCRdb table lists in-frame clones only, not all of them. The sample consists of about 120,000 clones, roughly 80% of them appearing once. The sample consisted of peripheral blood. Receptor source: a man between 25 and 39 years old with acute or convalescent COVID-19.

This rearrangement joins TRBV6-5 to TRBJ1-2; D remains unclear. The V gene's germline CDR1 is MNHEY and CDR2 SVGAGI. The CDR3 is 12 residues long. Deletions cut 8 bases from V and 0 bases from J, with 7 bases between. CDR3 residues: CASHRANYGYTF. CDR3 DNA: TGTGCCAGCCATAGAGCTAACTATGGCTACACCTTC.

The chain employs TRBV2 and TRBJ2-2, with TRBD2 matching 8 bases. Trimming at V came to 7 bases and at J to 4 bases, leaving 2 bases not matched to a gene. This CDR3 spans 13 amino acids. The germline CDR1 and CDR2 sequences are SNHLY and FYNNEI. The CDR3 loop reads CASTGTSTGELFF. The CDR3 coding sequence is TGTGCCAGCACCGGGACTAGCACCGGGGAGCTGTTTTTT.